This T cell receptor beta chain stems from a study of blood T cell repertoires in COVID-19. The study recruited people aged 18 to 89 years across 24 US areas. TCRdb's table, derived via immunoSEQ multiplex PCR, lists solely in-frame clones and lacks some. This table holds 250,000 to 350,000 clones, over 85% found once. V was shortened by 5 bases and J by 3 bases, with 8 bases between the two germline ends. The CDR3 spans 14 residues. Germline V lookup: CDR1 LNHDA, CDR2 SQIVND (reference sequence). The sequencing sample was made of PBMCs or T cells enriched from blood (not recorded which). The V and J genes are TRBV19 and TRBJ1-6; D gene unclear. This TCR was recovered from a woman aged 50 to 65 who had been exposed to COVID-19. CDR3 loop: CASSPYSYNSPLHF. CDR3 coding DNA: TGTGCCAGTAGTCCGTACAGCTATAATTCACCCCTCCACTTT.